This TCR beta chain originates from a study of T cell responses to AZD1222 COVID-19 vaccine (dated by TCRdb to the early 2020s). Regarding the study in general: TCR sequencing was performed for some 250 trial participants, of whom approximately 200 were given two doses of AZD1222 and around 25 were given two doses of MenACWY control vaccine. Enrollment into the trials was organized by age into subgroups of 18-55, 56-69 and 70-plus years, and those subgroups contained about 160, 30 and 59 TCR-sequenced participants, respectively.

V gives up 0 bases and J gives up 0 bases, and the segment between their germline ends measures 10 bases. Based on the germline V gene, the CDR1 and CDR2 sequences are SGHRS and YFSETQ. Spanning cysteine to phenylalanine, the CDR3 consists of 16 amino acids. CDR3 DNA only is kept here, 48 bases in frame from base 1. What the authors observed across the whole study: The whole spike protein was spanned by vaccine-associated CD4 TCRs, and dominant responses were seen in regions 160-218 and 743-854. After two AZD1222 doses, both the breadth and the depth of spike-specific TCRs were significantly higher than at day 0 and than in MenACWY recipients. Participants were mostly white British and included more females than males, and it was suggested by the authors that clonal diversity may have been underestimated. The 56-69-year group was small, and its depth increase did not reach significance, likely because of low power. Because no samples from the day 14 peak response were available, repertoires could be characterized only after the peak T cell response. Conclusions about previously exposed vaccinees were limited because only six AZD1222 recipients were SARS-CoV-2 seropositive at baseline. Epitopes outside the regions mutated in the B.1.351 and B.1.1.7 variants were reportedly recognized by nearly half of the unique spike-specific TCRs.

The CDR3 regions of human TCRbeta chains were analyzed by immunosequencing. Per the authors' processing: Repertoire TCRs were checked for matches against a reference library of SARS-CoV-2-specific TCRs that had been generated using the MIRA antigen-specificity platform. Breadth meant the fraction of unique TCRs that were SARS-CoV-2-associated, whereas depth meant the fraction of total T cells that were SARS-CoV-2-associated. Each spike-specific TCR was assigned to its reactive spike region and to a CD4 or CD8 class using the MIRA data. Log10-transformed breadth and depth values were compared by one-way ANOVA with Sidak's multiple comparisons tests. As stored in TCRdb, this immuneACCESS dataset retains in-frame rearrangements with V and J assigned. A fraction of the clones does not appear; measured against another copy, unresolved V genes explain less than half of the discrepancy, and the remainder lacks a known reason. From that table come the V and J calls and clone size; the DNA was used to work out D and trimming. The sample yields approximately 150,000 clones; around 90% were counted once. The top ten clones comprise approximately 1.6% of the sample.

The intended sense of this specimen's time point label: about 28 days (+/-7) after the second vaccine dose. Because spike-specific TCR depth and breadth did not differ between the two schedules, AZD1222 recipients who got a second dose at roughly 4 weeks were pooled with those who got a second dose at roughly 12 weeks. Vaccinee samples came from UK trials COV001 and COV002, including a single-blind randomized controlled phase 2/3 trial of AZD1222 (ChAdOx1 nCoV-19) in healthy adults. For TCRbeta chain sequencing, PBMC samples were collected from trial participants at day 0 and at day 28 after the second dose. Comments on this clone: Its recognized antigen is unknown. Base qualities are missing; no much larger clone stands one base away.

The source is an adult who received the AZD1222 COVID-19 vaccine. The sequenced sample was peripheral blood, obtained 28 days after the second AZD1222 dose. The sequence joins TRBV5-1 to TRBJ1-3; the D gene cannot be named for sure. DNA sequence: TGCGCCAGCAGCTTGGGCCAGCCTAACTCTGGAAACACCATATATTTT. It codes for CASSLGQPNSGNTIYF.